This TCR beta chain is drawn from a study of cytomegalovirus exposure and HLA in healthy donors. Findings of the study overall: In an earlier analysis, in about 530 donors, most V segments appeared productive either ~90% or ~30% of the time.

Primers for the PCR totalled 60 Vbeta and 13 Jbeta. Clones were read by immunoSEQ multiplex PCR, and TCRdb kept only the in-frame ones, dropping some. The sample holds around 210,000 clones, roughly 84% seen once. About this clone: Its antigen is unknown.

The sequencing input was PBMCs. This clonotype originated in a girl aged 2-10 years in good health and CMV-seronegative.

The CDR3 coding sequence is TGTGCCATCAGGAAGGGACATCCGAACACTGAAGCTTTCTTT. This encodes CAIRKGHPNTEAFF. The chain uses TRBV10-3 and TRBJ1-1, with TRBD1 as a possible D gene (6 bases). The germline CDR1 and CDR2 sequences are ENHRY and SYGVKD. Between the trimmed V and J ends, which lost 6 bases and 1 base, there was a span of 12 bases. This CDR3 has 14 amino acids.